The TCR beta chain under discussion was sequenced for a study of T-cell reconstitution after alpha-beta-depleted transplantation in children. Study-wide findings and caveats: In some patients, recipient T cells and intrathymic progenitors surviving conditioning explained high day-60 diversity.

As concerns this clonotype: What it binds is not known.

Researchers prepared the TCRbeta library using unique molecular identifiers, the study reports. From the PCR reads, TCRdb called clonotypes with MiXCR, one entry per CDR3 protein. The table includes about 210,000 distinct CDR3 sequences, about 15% detected once. Germline-derived CDR1 and CDR2 are LNHNV and YYDKDF (reference sequence). The CDR3 has 14 amino acids. V was cut by 1 base and J by 2 bases, with 8 bases left in between. The specimen comprised PBMCs, mostly from graft donor cells, sampled 360 days after TCRalphabeta/CD19-depleted stem cell transplant. The receptor was isolated from a male patient aged 2 to 9 who had a stem cell transplant for acute lymphoblastic leukemia, so the T cells may come from the graft donor. The chain links TRBV15 to TRBJ2-5; D gene unclear. The CDR3 nucleotides read TGTGCCACCAGCAGAGCGGTCAGGCAAGAGACCCAGTACTTC. Its protein is CATSRAVRQETQYF. The whole variable domain, filled in from reference TRBV15 and TRBJ2-5, reads DAMVIQNPRYQVTQFGKPVTLSCSQTLNHNVMYWYQQKSSQAPKLLFHYYDKDFNNEADTPDNFQSRRPNTSFCFLDIRSPGLGDTAMYLCATSRAVRQETQYFGPGTRLLVL.